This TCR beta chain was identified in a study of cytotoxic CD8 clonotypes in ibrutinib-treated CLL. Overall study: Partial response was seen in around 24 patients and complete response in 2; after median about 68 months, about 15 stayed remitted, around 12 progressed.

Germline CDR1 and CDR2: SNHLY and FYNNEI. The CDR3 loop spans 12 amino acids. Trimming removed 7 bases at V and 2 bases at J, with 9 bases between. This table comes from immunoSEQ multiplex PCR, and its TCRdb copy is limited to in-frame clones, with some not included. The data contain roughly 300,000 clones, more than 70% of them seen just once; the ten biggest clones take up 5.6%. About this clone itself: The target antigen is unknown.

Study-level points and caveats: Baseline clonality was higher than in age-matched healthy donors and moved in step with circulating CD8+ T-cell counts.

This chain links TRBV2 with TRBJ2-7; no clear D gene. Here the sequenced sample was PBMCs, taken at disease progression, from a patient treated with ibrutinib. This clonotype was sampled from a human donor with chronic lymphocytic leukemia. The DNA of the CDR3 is TGTGCCAGCAAGGGCACTCCCTACGAGCAGTACTTC. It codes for CASKGTPYEQYF.